Following are 18 T cell receptor beta chains from one sample sequenced in a study of CD8+CD57+ T cells in acquired aplastic anemia. Genomic DNA acted as the template from which TCR beta VDJ combination and CDR3 sequence profiling were carried out. TCRdb processed the reads anew with MiXCR; each CDR3 protein has one entry. Here the sample spans 130,000 or so distinct CDR3 sequences, over 55% being singletons. Patients selected for sequencing had displayed CD8+CD57+ cell expansion by flow cytometry. The sample was sorted CD4+, CD8+, or CD8+CD57+ T cells (not recorded which) from PBMCs. The receptors shown here come from a human donor with aplastic anemia.

The CDR3 protein is CASSLGMREGRETQYF. The CDR3 DNA reads as TGTGCCAGCAGCTTAGGTATGCGGGAGGGCCGAGAGACCCAGTACTTC. The chain joins TRBV11-1 to TRBJ2-5; 9 bases agree with TRBD2. CDR3 length: 16 residues. The V and J ends lost 1 base and 4 bases, in that order; junction bases with no gene match: 7. From germline, CDR1 is SGHAT and CDR2 FQDESV (reference sequence).

V is TRBV19 and J is TRBJ1-1; D gene ambiguous. Germline V gene sequence: CDR1 LNHDA, CDR2 SQIVND (reference sequence). V shed 4 bases and J shed 4 bases, with 10 bases lying between them. The CDR3 has 13 residues. CDR3 sequence (DNA): TGTGCCAGTAGTACCGCCGCGACCACTGAAGCTTTCTTT. It yields the protein CASSTAATTEAFF. The full variable domain, its missing parts supplied by reference TRBV19 and TRBJ1-1, is DGGITQSPKYLFRKEGQNVTLSCEQNLNHDAMYWYRQDPGQGLRLIYYSQIVNDFQKGDIAEGYSVSREKKESFPLTVTSAQKNPTAFYLCASSTAATTEAFFGQGTRLTVV.

This clonotype was picked up a small number of times. The chain has TRBV19 and TRBJ2-5, with 7 bases that match TRBD1. This CDR3 is built from 13 residues. The trim removed 6 bases at V and 2 bases at J, leaving 3 bases unmatched. CDR1 and CDR2 (germline): LNHDA, SQIVND (reference sequence). The CDR3 DNA follows: TGTGCCAGTAGCAGGACAGGTCAAGAGACCCAGTACTTC. It translates to CASSRTGQETQYF.

This clonotype was seen many times. The rearrangement links TRBV2 to TRBJ1-2; D perhaps matches TRBD1 (5 bases). Per germline, CDR1 SNHLY and CDR2 FYNNEI. The CDR3 has 15 amino acids. Trimming pared 6 bases from V and 3 bases from J, leaving 17 bases between. The CDR3 sequence: CASRLVDRAYYGYTF. The CDR3 bases are TGTGCCAGCAGACTTGTCGACAGAGCCTACTATGGCTACACCTTC.

The sample holds many counts of this clonotype. The gene calls are TRBV10-1 and TRBJ1-5; maybe TRBD1 (5 bases). From germline, CDR1 is WNHNN and CDR2 SYGVQD (reference sequence). The CDR3 spans 13 residues. The V end lost 7 bases, the J end lost 4 bases, and 11 bases lay between the germline ends. The CDR3 sequence: CASKDSLNQPQHF. In DNA form, the CDR3 reads TGCGCCAGCAAAGACAGTTTGAATCAGCCCCAGCATTTT.

CDR3 amino acids: CASSLDIGPQETQYF. The CDR3 coding sequence is TGTGCCAGCAGCTTAGACATAGGGCCTCAGGAGACCCAGTACTTC. The V gene is TRBV7-9, the J gene TRBJ2-5; no definite D call. The V end lost 1 base, the J end lost 5 bases, and 14 bases lay between the germline ends. CDR1 and CDR2 (germline): SEHNR, FQNEAQ (reference sequence). There are 15 residues in the CDR3.

Details on this clonotype: Compared with germline, one end of the junction differs, possibly owing to a read error. The chain recombines TRBV29-1 with TRBJ2-7; TRBD1 agrees at 7 bases. The CDR3 spans 12 residues. Per the germline V gene, CDR1 is SQVTM and CDR2 is ANQGSEA. The CDR3 region has the DNA TGCAGCGTTGAAACGACAGGGTACGAGCAGCACTTC. Residues: CSVETTGYEQHF.

This CDR3 reads CASRAGLSTDTQYF. In nucleotides, the CDR3 is TGCGCCAGCAGGGCGGGGCTAAGCACAGATACGCAGTATTTT. This chain uses TRBV5-1 with TRBJ2-3; tentatively, D is TRBD2 (6 bases). The germline gives CDR1 SGHRS, CDR2 YFSETQ. V was pared by 5 bases and J by 0 bases, with 10 bases between. The CDR3 runs to 14 residues.

The chain combines TRBV10-3 with TRBJ2-2; no reliable D call. V lost 3 bases to trimming and J lost 6 bases, with 11 bases between them. Germline V gene lookup returns CDR1 ENHRY and CDR2 SYGVKD. The CDR3 covers 14 residues. Here the CDR3 DNA reads TGTGCCATCAGTGAAAGGAGTCAGGCCGGGGAGCTGTTTTTT. Translated: CAISERSQAGELFF.

CDR3 region: CASSPPPRLAVYNEQFF. DNA of the CDR3: TGTGCCAGCAGCCCCCCCCCTAGACTAGCGGTCTACAATGAGCAGTTCTTC. This sequence joins TRBV11-2 and TRBJ2-1; TRBD2 matches 9 bases. The germline V gene has CDR1 SGHAT and CDR2 FQNNGV. This CDR3 is built from 17 residues. J lost 3 bases, V lost 5 bases, and 11 bases had no gene match.

This clonotype was observed at least ten times. This chain links TRBV7-9 with TRBJ2-7, with 8 bases aligning to TRBD1. In germline, CDR1 is SEHNR, CDR2 FQNEAQ (reference sequence). This CDR3 contains 15 residues. After removal of 5 bases from V and 4 bases from J, the junction contained 10 bases not matched to a gene. The CDR3, as DNA: TGTGCCAGCAGCCCCACAGGGGGACTGCCTTACGAGCAGTACTTC. As protein: CASSPTGGLPYEQYF.

The rearrangement joins TRBV10-3 to TRBJ2-5, with 7 bases identical to TRBD1. With V trimmed by 1 base and J by 1 base, 6 bases remained unmatched. Germline CDR1 is ENHRY and CDR2 is SYGVKD. This CDR3 region has 16 residues. CDR3 in DNA: TGTGCCATCAGTGAGTTCGTCGGGACAGCCCAAGAGACCCAGTACTTC. Its translation: CAISEFVGTAQETQYF.

This clonotype occurred many times. This chain uses TRBV20-1 with TRBJ1-5; D is unresolved. The V and J ends lost 3 bases and 0 bases respectively, with 9 bases between them. Germline CDR1 is DFQATT and CDR2 is SNEGSKA (reference sequence). The CDR3 is 14 amino acids. The CDR3 DNA reads TGCAGTGCTAGTACCTCTTATAGCAATCAGCCCCAGCATTTT. Translated, it gives CSASTSYSNQPQHF.

This chain joins TRBV19 and TRBJ1-2; D call uncertain. Germline CDR1 and CDR2: LNHDA and SQIVND (reference sequence). This CDR3 contains 13 residues. Trimming took 6 bases from V and 6 from J, leaving 14 bases between them. The CDR3 loop is CASSGELLHGYTF. CDR3 coding DNA: TGTGCCAGTAGCGGGGAACTCTTACATGGCTACACCTTC.

This chain joins TRBV28 and TRBJ1-2, with D perhaps TRBD1 (6 bases). The V end was cut by 1 base, the J end by 8 bases, with 8 bases between. Germline CDR1 is MDHEN and CDR2 is SYDVKM. CDR3 size: 12 residues. The CDR3 is CASSLLQGGYTF. In DNA, the CDR3 is TGTGCCAGCAGTTTATTACAGGGAGGCTACACCTTC.

Ten or more counts support this clonotype. The J gene is TRBJ2-1, the V gene TRBV11-1, with 10 bases identical to TRBD2. CDR1 is SGHAT and CDR2 is FQDESV in the germline V gene (reference sequence). The CDR3 extends over 17 amino acids. V shed 5 bases and J 7 bases; nucleotides not matched to a gene: 14. CDR3 DNA: TGTGCCAGCAGCGAAGACTCTAGCGGGGGCCGAGGGAATGAGCAGTTCTTC. Translated, it gives CASSEDSSGGRGNEQFF.

This clonotype was observed at least ten times. The chain links TRBV9 to TRBJ2-1, with D maybe TRBD1 (6 bases). Germline CDR1 and CDR2: SGDLS and YYNGEE. This CDR3 contains 15 residues. Trimming removed 0 bases at V and 0 bases at J, with 7 bases between. For the CDR3, the DNA is TGTGCCAGCAGCGTAGCAGGGGCCTCCTACAATGAGCAGTTCTTC. Its protein product is CASSVAGASYNEQFF.

CDR3 nucleotides: TGTGCCAGCAGCTTATGGCAGGGGGCAGAGACCCAGTACTTC. This translates into CASSLWQGAETQYF. J is TRBJ2-5 and V is TRBV7-8; 8 bases line up with TRBD1. CDR1 and CDR2 from the germline V gene are SGHVS and FQNEAQ. CDR3 length: 14 residues. The V gene end was trimmed by 2 bases and the J gene end by 4 bases; junction bases not matched to a gene: 3. Based on the CDR3 plus reference TRBV7-8 and TRBJ2-5, the full variable domain is GAGVSQSPRYKVAKRGQDVALRCDPISGHVSLFWYQQALGQGPEFLTYFQNEAQLDKSGLPSDRFFAERPEGSVSTLKIQRTQQEDSAVYLCASSLWQGAETQYFGPGTRLLVL.